This T cell receptor (beta chain) was obtained from a study of Ad26.COV2.S vaccination and SARS-CoV-2 variants. Background on the study: The authors gave Ad26.COV2.S intramuscularly, either once or twice 56 days apart.

Treatment specified: roughly 20 received Ad26.COV2.S at low or high dose, single or two shots; 5 received placebo; per-sample allocation not given. Sampling took place 63 days after the first vaccine or placebo injection. It was Wuhan-strain SARS-CoV-2 spike that the Ad26 vaccine vector expressed. Germline values: CDR1 SGHTA, CDR2 FQGNSA. Trimming took 1 base from V and 2 from J, leaving 6 bases between them. The CDR3 sequence is 14 residues long. Profiling relied on immunoSEQ multiplex PCR, and the TCRdb table lists in-frame clones only, not all of them. The repertoire consists of 350,000 to 400,000 clones, with around 85% occurring once and the leading ten covering 3% to 4.5%.

The chain recombines TRBV7-2 with TRBJ1-5; D gene uncertain. This TCR was sampled from a person aged 18-60 years who received the Ad26.COV2.S COVID-19 vaccine or a placebo. Material: peripheral blood, obtained in a trial of Ad26.COV2.S vaccine versus placebo. CDR3 sequence (DNA): TGTGCCAGCAGCTTAGTTAGTGGCAATCAGCCCCAGCATTTT. This translates into CASSLVSGNQPQHF. Full variable domain (missing parts from reference TRBV7-2 and TRBJ1-5): GAGVSQSPSNKVTEKGKDVELRCDPISGHTALYWYRQSLGQGLEFLIYFQGNSAPDKSGLPSDRFSAERTGGSVSTLTIQRTQQEDSAVYLCASSLVSGNQPQHFGDGTRLSIL.